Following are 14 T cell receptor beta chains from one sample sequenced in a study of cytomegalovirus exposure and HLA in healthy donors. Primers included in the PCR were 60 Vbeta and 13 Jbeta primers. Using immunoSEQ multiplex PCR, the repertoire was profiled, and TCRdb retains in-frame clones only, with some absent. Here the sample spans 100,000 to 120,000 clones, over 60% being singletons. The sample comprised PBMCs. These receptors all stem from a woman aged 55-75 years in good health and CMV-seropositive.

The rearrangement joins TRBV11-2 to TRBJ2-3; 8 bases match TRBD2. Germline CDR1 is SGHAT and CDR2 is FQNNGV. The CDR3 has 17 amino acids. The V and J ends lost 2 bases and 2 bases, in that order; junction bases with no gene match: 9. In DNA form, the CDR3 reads TGTGCCAGCAGCTTAAGTGTTAGCGGGAAAGCCACAGATACGCAGTATTTT. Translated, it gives CASSLSVSGKATDTQYF.

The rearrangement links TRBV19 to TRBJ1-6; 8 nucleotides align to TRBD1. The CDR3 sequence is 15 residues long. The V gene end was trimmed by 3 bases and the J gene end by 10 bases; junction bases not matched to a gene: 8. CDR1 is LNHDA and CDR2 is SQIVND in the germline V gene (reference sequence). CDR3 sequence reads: CASSMGTGRWSPLHF. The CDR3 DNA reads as TGTGCCAGTAGTATGGGGACAGGTCGGTGGTCACCCCTCCACTTT.

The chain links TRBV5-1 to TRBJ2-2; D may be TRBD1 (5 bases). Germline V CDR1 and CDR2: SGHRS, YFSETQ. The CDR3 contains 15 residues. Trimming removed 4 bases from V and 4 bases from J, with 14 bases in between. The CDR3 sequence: CASSPGGRATGELFF. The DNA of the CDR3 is TGCGCCAGCAGCCCCGGCGGCAGGGCCACCGGGGAGCTGTTTTTT.

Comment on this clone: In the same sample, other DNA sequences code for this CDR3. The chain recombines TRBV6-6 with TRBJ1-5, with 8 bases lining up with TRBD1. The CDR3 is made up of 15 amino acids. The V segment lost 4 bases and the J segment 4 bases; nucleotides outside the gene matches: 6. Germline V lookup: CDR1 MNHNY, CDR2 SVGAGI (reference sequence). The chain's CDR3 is CASSSPGGGNQPQHF. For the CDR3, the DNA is TGTGCCAGCAGTTCCCCAGGGGGCGGAAATCAGCCCCAGCATTTT.

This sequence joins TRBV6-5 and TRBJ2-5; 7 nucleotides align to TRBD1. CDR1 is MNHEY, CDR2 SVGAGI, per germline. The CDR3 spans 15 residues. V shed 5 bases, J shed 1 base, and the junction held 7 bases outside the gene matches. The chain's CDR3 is CASSQRGTAQETQYF. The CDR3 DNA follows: TGTGCCAGCAGTCAGAGGGGGACAGCCCAAGAGACCCAGTACTTC.

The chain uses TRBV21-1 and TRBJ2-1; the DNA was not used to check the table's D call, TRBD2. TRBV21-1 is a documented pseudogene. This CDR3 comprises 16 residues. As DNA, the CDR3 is TGTGCCAGCACCTCGCCGGCCTCGGGGATCGGCAATGAGCAGTTCTTC. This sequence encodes CASTSPASGIGNEQFF.

The CDR3 here is CASSTGQGAGYGYTF. DNA for the CDR3: TGTGCCAGCAGCACGGGACAGGGGGCGGGCTATGGCTACACCTTC. This chain links TRBV7-2 with TRBJ1-2, with 12 nucleotides matching TRBD1. The CDR3 has 15 residues. V dropped 5 bases and J dropped 4; count of bases not matched to a gene: 5. CDR1 and CDR2 (germline): SGHTA, FQGNSA.

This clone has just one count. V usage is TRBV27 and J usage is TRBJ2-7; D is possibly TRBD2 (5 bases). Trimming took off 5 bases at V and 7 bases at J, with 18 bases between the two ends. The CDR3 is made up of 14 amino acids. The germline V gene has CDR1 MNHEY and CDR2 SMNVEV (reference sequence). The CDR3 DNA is TGTGCCAGCAGTCTCACCCCGACCTGGAGGGAGCAGTACTTC. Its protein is CASSLTPTWREQYF.

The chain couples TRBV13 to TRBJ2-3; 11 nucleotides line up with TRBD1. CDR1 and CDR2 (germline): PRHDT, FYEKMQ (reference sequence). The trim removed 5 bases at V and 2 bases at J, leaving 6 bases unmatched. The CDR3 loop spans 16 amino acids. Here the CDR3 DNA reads TGTGCCAGCAGCCTAAGGACAGGGGGCCCCACAGATACGCAGTATTTT. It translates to CASSLRTGGPTDTQYF.

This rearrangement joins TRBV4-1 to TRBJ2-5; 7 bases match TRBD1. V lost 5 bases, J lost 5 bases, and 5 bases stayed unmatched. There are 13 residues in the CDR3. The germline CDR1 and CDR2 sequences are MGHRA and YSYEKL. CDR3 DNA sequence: TGCGCCAGCAGCACACAGGGGCCCGAGACCCAGTACTTC. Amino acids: CASSTQGPETQYF.

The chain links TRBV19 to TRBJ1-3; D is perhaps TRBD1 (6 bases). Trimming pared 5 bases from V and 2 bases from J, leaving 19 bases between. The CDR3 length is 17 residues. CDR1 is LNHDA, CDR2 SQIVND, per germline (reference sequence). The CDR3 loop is CASSPHPGGGTGNTIYF. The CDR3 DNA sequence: TGTGCCAGTAGTCCGCACCCGGGAGGGGGAACTGGAAACACCATATATTTT.

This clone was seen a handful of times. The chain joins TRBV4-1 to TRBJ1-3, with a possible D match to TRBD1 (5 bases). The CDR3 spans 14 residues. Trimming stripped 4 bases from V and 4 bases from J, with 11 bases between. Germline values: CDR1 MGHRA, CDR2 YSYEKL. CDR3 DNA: TGCGCCAGCAGCCCACAGGACCAGGGAAACACCATATATTTT. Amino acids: CASSPQDQGNTIYF.

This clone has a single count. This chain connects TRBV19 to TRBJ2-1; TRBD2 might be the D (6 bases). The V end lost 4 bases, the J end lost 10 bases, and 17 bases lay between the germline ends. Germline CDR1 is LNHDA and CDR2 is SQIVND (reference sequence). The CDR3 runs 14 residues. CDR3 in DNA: TGTGCCAGTAGTACTCTCGACTCCAGCGGGGAGCAGTTCTTC. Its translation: CASSTLDSSGEQFF.

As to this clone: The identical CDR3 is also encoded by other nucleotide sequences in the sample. This CDR3 reads CASSLGTSGSYNEQFF. The CDR3 DNA sequence: TGCGCCAGCAGCTTGGGGACTAGCGGCAGCTACAATGAGCAGTTCTTC. The J gene is TRBJ2-1, the V gene TRBV5-1, with 10 bases identical to TRBD2. Germline lookup yields CDR1 SGHRS and CDR2 YFSETQ. This CDR3 spans 16 amino acids. Trimming cost V 0 bases and J 3 bases; bases outside gene matches: 3.